This T cell receptor (beta chain) was identified in a study of neurological immune-mediated disorders. Study details: The study included some 34 multiple sclerosis patients, approximately 30 relapsing-remitting and 3 secondary progressive. Findings and limits, study-wide: Across subjects, no CDR3 amino acid sequence appeared in expanded clones of more than one subject, a finding that suggested private repertoires in all groups. The level of TCR clonal expansion was highest in patients with HTLV-1-associated myelopathy and lowest in multiple sclerosis, where it fell below the level seen in healthy controls.

cDNA synthesis was performed by 5'RACE with 10-nucleotide random UMIs. MiXCR, run by TCRdb on the 5' RACE reads, gives a single entry per CDR3 protein. The sample has about 120,000 distinct CDR3 sequences; roughly 3.1% are singletons. Germline CDR1 reads LGHNA; CDR2 reads YSLEER. The CDR3 runs 15 residues. Trimming removed 4 bases from V and 0 bases from J; junction bases left unmatched: 2. In this sample, this clonotype turned up many times. The antigen is not known. The TCR was taken from a woman aged 25 to 39 with multiple sclerosis. The sequenced material came from PBMCs. This sequence joins TRBV4-3 and TRBJ2-1, with TRBD1 matching over 8 bases. CDR3 nucleotide sequence: TGCGCCAGCAGCCCTGGACAGGGCTCCTACAATGAGCAGTTCTTC. Protein: CASSPGQGSYNEQFF.